This TCR beta chain was observed in a study of neurological immune-mediated disorders. This sample's time point: longitudinal time-point 1 (baseline). TCRdb independently ran MiXCR on the 5' RACE reads; one entry per CDR3 protein. The table shows some 60,000 distinct CDR3 sequences, with roughly 10% occurring only once. The germline gives CDR1 MNHNY, CDR2 SVGAGI (reference sequence). The CDR3 sequence is 15 residues long. V shed 5 bases, J shed 5 bases, and the junction held 4 bases outside the gene matches. This clonotype appeared many times. The sequence derives from a male donor with HTLV-1-associated myelopathy (HAM/TSP). The sample taken for sequencing was PBMCs. The rearrangement links TRBV6-6 to TRBJ2-1, with 12 bases fitting TRBD1. CDR3 protein: CASSRGTGGHNEQFF. In nucleotides, the CDR3 is TGTGCCAGCAGTCGAGGGACAGGGGGCCACAATGAGCAGTTCTTC.